The 27 T cell receptor beta chains given below trace back to one sample, sequenced in a study of CD8 T cells in Susac syndrome. RNA in amounts of roughly 0.5 to 1 ug was reverse transcribed with random hexamers. TCRdb called the immunoSEQ multiplex PCR reads again in MiXCR, with one record for every CDR3 protein. This sample has some 120,000 distinct CDR3 sequences; approximately 94% occur once, and the top ten carry just over 0.095%. The source material was CD4+ T cells from PBMCs. These receptors were taken from a human donor in good health.

This chain joins TRBV20-1 and TRBJ2-7; 7 nucleotides line up with TRBD1. Germline V gene lookup returns CDR1 DFQATT and CDR2 SNEGSKA (reference sequence). CDR3 length: 16 amino acids. V lost 2 bases and J lost 2; bases outside the gene matches: 12. In DNA, the CDR3 is TGCAGTGCTAGACCTATACAGGGACAGTCGACCTACGAGCAGTACTTC. It yields the protein CSARPIQGQSTYEQYF.

The chain carries TRBV7-2 and TRBJ2-1; 10 bases agree with TRBD2. This CDR3 spans 17 amino acids. CDR1 is SGHTA and CDR2 is FQGNSA in the germline V gene. Unmatched junction bases numbered 6, after V lost 1 base and J lost 3 bases. Here the CDR3 DNA reads TGTGCCAGCAGCTTAGGGAGCGGGAGGGGGATCTACAATGAGCAGTTCTTC. Its protein is CASSLGSGRGIYNEQFF.

For this clonotype: The germline gene is not matched at one end of the junction; a read error may be the cause. The chain uses TRBV20-1 and TRBJ2-5; 9 bases align to TRBD1. The germline V gene encodes CDR1 DFQATT and CDR2 SNEGSKA (reference sequence). This CDR3 is 13 amino acids long. CDR3 sequence (DNA): TGCAGTGCTCAATCCGGGACAGGGAAGGGTATGGACTTC. The encoded protein is CSAQSGTGKGMDF.

The J gene is TRBJ1-1, the V gene TRBV12-5; tentatively, D is TRBD1 (5 bases). CDR3 length: 14 residues. CDR1 LGHNT and CDR2 FRNRAP come from the germline V gene. V lost 2 bases, J lost 6 bases, and 13 bases lay in between. Here the CDR3 DNA reads TGTGCTAGTGGTTTGTCAGGGCTGGGGGCTGAAGCTTTCTTT. Protein product: CASGLSGLGAEAFF. The whole variable domain, filled in from reference TRBV12-5 and TRBJ1-1, reads DARVTQTPRHKVTEMGQEVTMRCQPILGHNTVFWYRQTMMQGLELLAYFRNRAPLDDSGMPKDRFSAEMPDATLATLKIQPSEPRDSAVYFCASGLSGLGAEAFFGQGTRLTVV.

This clonotype was seen only a few times. The chain uses TRBV24-1 and TRBJ2-1, with 7 bases fitting TRBD1. Per germline, CDR1 KGHDR and CDR2 SFDVKD. The ends lost 6 bases at V and 6 bases at J; junction bases unmatched: 4. The CDR3 runs 13 residues. The CDR3 sequence: CATSPTGSNEQFF. The CDR3 nucleotides read TGTGCCACCAGTCCGACAGGGTCCAATGAGCAGTTCTTC.

This chain links TRBV29-1 with TRBJ2-5; TRBD2 matches 8 bases. The germline gives CDR1 SQVTM, CDR2 ANQGSEA. The CDR3 runs 12 residues. V shed 7 bases and J 4 bases; nucleotides not matched to a gene: 5. The CDR3 DNA reads as TGCAGCGCTGCTAGCGGGCCAGAGACCCAGTACTTC. Protein product: CSAASGPETQYF.

This clonotype occurred a few times. The chain has TRBV4-2 and TRBJ1-1; 9 bases fit TRBD1. The CDR3 consists of 14 residues. V lost 4 bases, J lost 3 bases, and 3 bases stayed unmatched. Germline V lookup: CDR1 LGHNA, CDR2 YNFKEQ. The CDR3 bases are TGTGCCAGCAGCCCCCGGACAGGGGACACTGAAGCTTTCTTT. Translated, it gives CASSPRTGDTEAFF.

This chain connects TRBV3-1 to TRBJ1-1; TRBD1 is a possible D gene (6 bases). Looked up from germline, CDR1 is LGHDT and CDR2 is YNNKEL (reference sequence). The CDR3 extends over 14 amino acids. V lost 1 base and J lost 4, with 10 bases in between. CDR3 nucleotide sequence: TGTGCCAGCAGCCAAGCCGGGACAATCACTGAAGCTTTCTTT. It translates to CASSQAGTITEAFF.

This sequence joins TRBV10-3 and TRBJ2-5; D not resolved. Germline CDR1 ENHRY, CDR2 SYGVKD. The ends were cut back, 2 bases at V and 5 bases at J, with 3 bases in the middle. The CDR3 totals 11 residues. The CDR3 protein is CAISEEETQYF. The CDR3 region has the DNA TGTGCCATCAGTGAGGAGGAGACCCAGTACTTC.

The chain employs TRBV7-9 and TRBJ2-7; 15 nucleotides agree with TRBD2. The germline V gene encodes CDR1 SEHNR and CDR2 FQNEAQ (reference sequence). CDR3 length equals 15 residues. Trimming at V came to 5 bases and at J to 6 bases, leaving 5 bases not matched to a gene. This CDR3 reads CASSNGLAGGLEQYF. DNA of the CDR3: TGTGCCAGCAGCAACGGACTAGCGGGAGGGCTCGAGCAGTACTTC.

This clonotype came up once. The rearrangement uses TRBV3-1 and TRBJ2-1; either TRBD1 or TRBD2 may fit D (5 bases each). Germline lookup yields CDR1 LGHDT and CDR2 YNNKEL (reference sequence). V was trimmed by 3 bases and J by 5 bases, leaving 14 bases between them. The CDR3 contains 15 residues. For the CDR3, the DNA is TGTGCCAGCAGCCAGCTCCGGGACGGAGACAATGAGCAGTTCTTC. Amino acids: CASSQLRDGDNEQFF.

CDR3 amino acids: CASSPVGLHHQETQYF. As DNA, the CDR3 is TGTGCCAGCAGCCCAGTGGGGTTACATCACCAAGAGACCCAGTACTTC. The chain joins TRBV5-4 to TRBJ2-5; the D is unclear. Trimming shortened V by 4 bases and J by 0 bases, and 16 bases separated the two germline ends. This CDR3 spans 16 amino acids. The V gene's germline CDR1 is SGHNT and CDR2 YYREEE (reference sequence).

The V and J genes are TRBV4-1 and TRBJ1-5, with a possible D match to TRBD1 (6 bases). Trimming cost V 0 bases and J 3 bases, with 15 bases left between them. Germline V lookup: CDR1 MGHRA, CDR2 YSYEKL. The CDR3 has 17 amino acids. CDR3 DNA: TGCGCCAGCAGCCAAGAGAAGGACAGAGACTTCAATCAGCCCCAGCATTTT. As protein: CASSQEKDRDFNQPQHF.

The rearrangement uses TRBV7-9 and TRBJ2-7; D may be TRBD2 (6 bases). Trimming removed 8 bases at V and 6 bases at J, with 17 bases between. This CDR3 contains 13 residues. Germline CDR1 and CDR2: SEHNR and FQNEAQ (reference sequence). CDR3 amino acids: CASSLGGTGEQYF. The CDR3 DNA reads as TGTGCCAGCTCCCTGGGGGGTACAGGCGAGCAGTACTTC.

The chain has TRBV5-1 and TRBJ2-3; D may be TRBD1 (6 bases). The CDR3 contains 16 residues. The germline V gene encodes CDR1 SGHRS and CDR2 YFSETQ. The V gene lost 4 bases and the J gene lost 0 bases, with 15 bases spanning the gap. The CDR3 DNA reads TGCGCCAGCAGCGGGACGACAGGAGCAAGCACAGATACGCAGTATTTT. It is translated as CASSGTTGASTDTQYF.

This clonotype was counted a few times. This rearrangement joins TRBV7-6 to TRBJ2-7, with 10 bases fitting TRBD1. Germline assignment: CDR1 SGHVS and CDR2 FNYEAQ. The CDR3 totals 15 residues. The V segment lost 3 bases and the J segment 0 bases; nucleotides outside the gene matches: 2. The CDR3 DNA sequence: TGTGCCAGCAGCTTGGGACAGGGGAGCTCCTACGAGCAGTACTTC. Translated: CASSLGQGSSYEQYF.

V is TRBV20-1 and J is TRBJ1-1, with unresolved D. The CDR3 runs 13 residues. V was trimmed by 6 bases and J by 3 bases, leaving 14 bases between them. Germline CDR1 reads DFQATT; CDR2 reads SNEGSKA (reference sequence). For the CDR3, the DNA is TGCAGTGCCACGGACGTGGTGGACACTGAAGCTTTCTTT. Encoded protein: CSATDVVDTEAFF.

J is TRBJ2-5 and V is TRBV10-3; D gene unclear. This CDR3 comprises 12 residues. The germline V gene has CDR1 ENHRY and CDR2 SYGVKD. The V and J ends lost 2 bases and 4 bases respectively, with 5 bases between them. DNA for the CDR3: TGTGCCATCAGTGAGGGGGTAGAGACCCAGTACTTC. It codes for CAISEGVETQYF.

This chain uses TRBV5-1 with TRBJ2-5, with D possibly TRBD1 on 6 matching bases. The germline V gene has CDR1 SGHRS and CDR2 YFSETQ. The V end was cut by 5 bases, the J end by 2 bases, with 13 bases between. This CDR3 region has 14 residues. The CDR3 protein is CASRVGQQQETQYF. CDR3 DNA: TGCGCCAGCAGGGTGGGACAACAGCAAGAGACCCAGTACTTC.

CDR3 sequence reads: CSEAGGFTDTQYF. The CDR3 coding sequence is TGCAGCGAAGCGGGAGGATTCACAGATACGCAGTATTTT. The chain combines TRBV29-1 with TRBJ2-3; 9 nucleotides align to TRBD2. Germline V gene sequence: CDR1 SQVTM, CDR2 ANQGSEA. V shed 7 bases and J 2 bases; nucleotides not matched to a gene: 4. This CDR3 contains 13 residues.

Concerning this clonotype itself: One junction end does not reproduce the germline sequence, and a read error may be involved. V is TRBV7-2 and J is TRBJ2-3; the match to TRBD2 covers 9 bases. This CDR3 is 16 amino acids long. CDR1 and CDR2 from the germline V gene are SGHTA and FQGNSA. DNA of the CDR3: TGTGCCAGCAGCACCAGCGGGGGGTACCGCACAGATGCGCAGTATTTT. Protein product: CASSTSGGYRTDAQYF.

This chain links TRBV19 with TRBJ1-1; possibly TRBD1 for D (5 bases). Germline CDR1 and CDR2: LNHDA and SQIVND (reference sequence). The CDR3 length is 12 residues. V dropped 10 bases and J dropped 3 bases, with 12 bases sitting between them. CDR3 DNA sequence: TGTGCCACGCGACAGTCGCACACTGAAGCTTTCTTT. Residues: CATRQSHTEAFF.

This clonotype was seen just once. This chain joins TRBV7-9 and TRBJ1-5, with D possibly being TRBD1 (5 bases). With 3 bases removed from V and 5 bases from J, the gap between germline ends came to 11 bases. The CDR3 length is 14 residues. The V gene's germline CDR1 is SEHNR and CDR2 FQNEAQ (reference sequence). The CDR3 sequence is CASSFRGDHQPQHF. As DNA, the CDR3 is TGTGCCAGCAGCTTTAGAGGGGATCATCAGCCCCAGCATTTT.

The chain recombines TRBV28 with TRBJ2-7; 8 bases agree with TRBD1. This CDR3 has 13 amino acids. Germline trimming cut 5 bases from V and 4 bases from J; bases unmatched to any gene: 4. CDR1 is MDHEN and CDR2 is SYDVKM in the germline V gene. This chain's CDR3 is CASSPGGGYEQYF. The DNA of the CDR3 is TGTGCCAGCAGTCCAGGGGGCGGGTACGAGCAGTACTTC. Full variable domain (missing parts from reference TRBV28 and TRBJ2-7): DVKVTQSSRYLVKRTGEKVFLECVQDMDHENMFWYRQDPGLGLRLIYFSYDVKMKEKGDIPEGYSVSREKKERFSLILESASTNQTSMYLCASSPGGGYEQYFGPGTRLTVT.

The chain carries TRBV7-2 and TRBJ2-7; no clear D gene. CDR3 length: 12 residues. The ends were cut back, 5 bases at V and 3 bases at J, with 8 bases in the middle. Germline V gene lookup returns CDR1 SGHTA and CDR2 FQGNSA. The CDR3 nucleotides read TGTGCCAGCAGCCCCCTCAGCTACGAGCAGTACTTC. It is translated as CASSPLSYEQYF.

This clonotype has just a few counts. The chain recombines TRBV9 with TRBJ1-5; D is undetermined. In germline, CDR1 is SGDLS, CDR2 YYNGEE. This CDR3 spans 12 amino acids. V was shortened by 7 bases and J by 3 bases, with 8 bases between the two germline ends. The CDR3 DNA follows: TGTGCCAGCGTCGGGTACAATCAGCCCCAGCATTTT. Translated, it gives CASVGYNQPQHF.

This clonotype was seen once. This chain uses TRBV7-2 with TRBJ2-1, with TRBD2 matching over 10 bases. Looked up from germline, CDR1 is SGHTA and CDR2 is FQGNSA. The CDR3 spans 15 residues. V trimming: 3 bases; J trimming: 5 bases; junction bases outside the gene matches: 4. Written as DNA, the CDR3 is TGTGCCAGCAGCTTGGGGACTAGCGTCAACAATGAGCAGTTCTTC. Amino acid sequence: CASSLGTSVNNEQFF.